This TCR beta chain was recovered during a study of shared clonotypes between healthy human individuals. The germline V and J ends were trimmed by 5 bases and 1 base, with 17 bases remaining between them. Germline lookup yields CDR1 MDHEN and CDR2 SYDVKM. The CDR3 loop spans 16 amino acids. Method: immunoSEQ multiplex PCR; TCRdb's copy keeps in-frame clones and lacks some. The profile shows under 2.5 million clones, roughly 90% of them singletons. The sequence was obtained from a man between 18 and 35 years old in good health. Some clones in this sample may be carry-over from other donors' samples. Sample: naive CD4+ T cells from PBMCs. Subset here: CD45RA+ positively selected. The V call is TRBV28, the J call TRBJ1-1; perhaps TRBD1 as D (5 bases). CDR3 amino acids: CASSTLGGDRNTEAFF. The CDR3 DNA reads as TGTGCCAGCAGTACGCTTGGGGGGGATCGGAACACTGAAGCTTTCTTT. Complete variable domain (other parts from reference TRBV28 and TRBJ1-1): DVKVTQSSRYLVKRTGEKVFLECVQDMDHENMFWYRQDPGLGLRLIYFSYDVKMKEKGDIPEGYSVSREKKERFSLILESASTNQTSMYLCASSTLGGDRNTEAFFGQGTRLTVV.